The rows below give T cell receptor beta chains drawn from one sample of a study of beta chain features in type 1 diabetes. Generated by immunoSEQ multiplex PCR, the TCRdb table keeps only in-frame clones and is missing some. The sample consists of about 900,000 clones, roughly 16% of them appearing once. The sample taken for sequencing was naive CD4+ T cells from blood. The source is a woman aged 18 to 35 in good health. The CDR3 runs from the conserved cysteine through the conserved F or W. Fields, in order: CDR3 protein, CDR3 DNA, V gene, J gene, clone size, D gene. D genes are given only for firm matches. Size is stated for part of the rows, as once, few or many counts, or as a class when the clone is expanded.

CASSPGTGSAYEQYF,TGTGCCAGCTCACCGGGGACAGGGTCGGCCTACGAGCAGTACTTC,TRBV18,TRBJ2-7,few,TRBD1
CASSPQDSYEQYF,TGTGCCAGCTCACCACAGGACAGCTACGAGCAGTACTTC,TRBV18,TRBJ2-7,.,.
CASSEYGTSGRETQYF,TGTGCCAGCAGTGAATACGGGACTAGCGGGAGGGAGACCCAGTACTTC,TRBV2,TRBJ2-5,few,TRBD2
CASRPPGLPNTGELFF,TGTGCCAGTAGACCACCGGGACTGCCTAACACCGGGGAGCTGTTTTTT,TRBV19,TRBJ2-2,few,.
CASSLQETQYF,TGCGCCAGCAGCTTGCAAGAGACCCAGTACTTC,TRBV5-1,TRBJ2-5,many,.
CAISESSGRGLSSYNEQFF,TGTGCCATCAGTGAGTCTAGTGGAAGGGGACTCAGCTCCTACAATGAGCAGTTCTTC,TRBV10-3,TRBJ2-1,.,.
CASSTLRGYGYTF,TGTGCCAGCAGTACGCTCCGTGGCTATGGCTACACCTTC,TRBV6-5,TRBJ1-2,.,.
CASSLAGSAGTEAFF,TGTGCCAGCAGCTTAGCAGGGAGCGCGGGCACTGAAGCTTTCTTT,TRBV11-2,TRBJ1-1,few,.
CASSSPRGGVGETQYF,TGTGCCAGCAGCTCTCCACGTGGGGGAGTTGGGGAGACCCAGTACTTC,TRBV7-9,TRBJ2-5,.,.
CASSEISGLHSYGYTF,TGTGCCAGCAGTGAGATTTCAGGGCTCCACTCCTATGGCTACACCTTC,TRBV6-1,TRBJ1-2,few,.
CASSLGGLGEQFF,TGTGCCAGCAGCTTAGGAGGCCTGGGTGAGCAGTTCTTC,TRBV7-2,TRBJ2-1,few,.
CASRGTSGYNEQFF,TGTGCCAGCAGGGGGACTAGCGGGTACAATGAGCAGTTCTTC,TRBV2,TRBJ2-1,few,TRBD2
CASSSQGGVDEQFF,TGTGCCAGCAGCTCACAGGGTGGGGTCGATGAGCAGTTCTTC,TRBV7-2,TRBJ2-1,.,.
CASSYPGVGSTDTQYF,TGTGCCAGCAGTTACCCGGGAGTTGGGAGCACAGATACGCAGTATTTT,TRBV6-5,TRBJ2-3,few,.
CASSQGSARATIYF,TGTGCCAGCAGCCAAGGTTCGGCGCGGGCCACCATATATTTT,TRBV14,TRBJ1-3,.,.
CASSPRDEQYF,TGTGCCAGCTCACCCAGAGACGAGCAGTACTTC,TRBV18,TRBJ2-7,.,.
CASSQESGVEPQYF,TGTGCCAGCAGCCAAGAGTCGGGAGTTGAACCGCAGTATTTT,TRBV4-2,TRBJ2-3,.,.
CASSVEPPGTQYF,TGTGCCAGCAGCGTAGAACCCCCCGGGACCCAGTACTTC,TRBV9,TRBJ2-5,few,.
CASSQVWNPTNTGELFF,TGTGCCAGCAGCCAAGTTTGGAACCCGACGAACACCGGGGAGCTGTTTTTT,TRBV4-2,TRBJ2-2,.,.
CSAPEGGEQYF,TGCAGTGCCCCAGAAGGGGGAGAGCAGTACTTC,TRBV20-1,TRBJ2-7,few,.
CATSRDWTSGSYNEQFF,TGTGCCACCAGCAGAGATTGGACTAGCGGCTCCTACAATGAGCAGTTCTTC,TRBV15,TRBJ2-1,.,TRBD2
CASSEARASGSTYEQYF,TGTGCCAGCAGTGAAGCCCGGGCTAGCGGAAGTACCTACGAGCAGTACTTC,TRBV2,TRBJ2-7,few,TRBD2
CASSLGGPNTGELFF,TGTGCCAGCAGCTTGGGAGGACCAAACACCGGGGAGCTGTTTTTT,TRBV13,TRBJ2-2,.,.
CASSQDYGPSKSREQFF,TGCGCCAGCAGCCAAGATTATGGACCCTCCAAGTCGAGGGAGCAGTTCTTC,TRBV4-3,TRBJ2-1,.,.
CASSVDGFYEQYF,TGCGCCAGCAGCGTGGATGGGTTCTACGAGCAGTACTTC,TRBV5-1,TRBJ2-7,few,.
CASSERGQTYYEQYF,TGTGCCAGCAGTGAACGTGGCCAGACATACTACGAGCAGTACTTC,TRBV25-1,TRBJ2-7,few,.
CASSLARNEQFF,TGTGCCAGCAGCTTAGCCCGCAATGAGCAGTTCTTC,TRBV7-9,TRBJ2-1,many,.
CASSQTLEAKNIQYF,TGTGCCAGCAGCCAAACTCTTGAAGCCAAAAACATTCAGTACTTC,TRBV5-4,TRBJ2-4,few,.
CASSYSQGTSSTVLTF,TGTGCCAGCAGTTACTCGCAGGGAACCAGTAGTACCGTCCTGACTTTC,TRBV6-6,TRBJ2-6,few,.
CASSPGQGSDTQYF,TGCGCCAGCAGCCCGGGACAGGGGTCAGATACGCAGTATTTT,TRBV5-1,TRBJ2-3,few,TRBD1
CASSQEGTFDTQYF,TGCGCCAGCAGCCAAGAGGGTACGTTTGATACGCAGTATTTT,TRBV4-3,TRBJ2-3,.,.